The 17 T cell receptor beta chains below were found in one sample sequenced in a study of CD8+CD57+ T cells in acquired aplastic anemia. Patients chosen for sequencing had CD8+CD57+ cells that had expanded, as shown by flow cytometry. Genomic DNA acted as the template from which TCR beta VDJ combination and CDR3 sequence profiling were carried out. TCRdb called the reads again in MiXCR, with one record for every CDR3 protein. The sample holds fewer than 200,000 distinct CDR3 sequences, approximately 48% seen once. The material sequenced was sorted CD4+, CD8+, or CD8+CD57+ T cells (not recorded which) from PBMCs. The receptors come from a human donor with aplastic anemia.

The CDR3 DNA reads TGCGCCAGCAGCTTGCCGAGATGGGGTGAGCAGTTCTTC. It specifies CASSLPRWGEQFF. The chain carries TRBV5-1 and TRBJ2-1; D gene ambiguous. CDR1 and CDR2 from the germline V gene are SGHRS and YFSETQ. The V gene lost 1 base and the J gene lost 9 bases, with 11 bases spanning the gap. The CDR3 sequence is 13 residues long.

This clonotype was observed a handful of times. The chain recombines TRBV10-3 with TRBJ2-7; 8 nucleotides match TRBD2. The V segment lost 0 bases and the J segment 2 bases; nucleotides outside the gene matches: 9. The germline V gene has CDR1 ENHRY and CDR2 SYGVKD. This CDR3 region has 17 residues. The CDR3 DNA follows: TGTGCCATCAGTGAGTCTTTGGGCGGGAGGCTAACCTACGAGCAGTACTTC. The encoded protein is CAISESLGGRLTYEQYF.

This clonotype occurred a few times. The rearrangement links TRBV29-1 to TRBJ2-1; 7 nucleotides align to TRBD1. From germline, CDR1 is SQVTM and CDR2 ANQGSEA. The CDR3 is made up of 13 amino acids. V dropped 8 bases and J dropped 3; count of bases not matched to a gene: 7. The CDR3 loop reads CSYGTAYYNEQFF. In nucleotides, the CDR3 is TGCAGCTACGGGACAGCTTACTACAATGAGCAGTTCTTC.

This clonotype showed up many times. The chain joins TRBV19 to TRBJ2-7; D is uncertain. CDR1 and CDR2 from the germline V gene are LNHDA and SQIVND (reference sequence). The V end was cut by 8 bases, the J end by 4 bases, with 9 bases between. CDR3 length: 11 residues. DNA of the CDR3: TGTGCCAGTGCGTCCGTTTACGAGCAGTACTTC. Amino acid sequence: CASASVYEQYF.

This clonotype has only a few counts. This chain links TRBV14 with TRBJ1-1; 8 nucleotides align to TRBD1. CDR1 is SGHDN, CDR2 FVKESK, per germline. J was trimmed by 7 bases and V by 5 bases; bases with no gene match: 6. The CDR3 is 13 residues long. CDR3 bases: TGTGCCAGCAGCACAGGGACAGGCCTTGAAGCTTTCTTT. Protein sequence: CASSTGTGLEAFF.

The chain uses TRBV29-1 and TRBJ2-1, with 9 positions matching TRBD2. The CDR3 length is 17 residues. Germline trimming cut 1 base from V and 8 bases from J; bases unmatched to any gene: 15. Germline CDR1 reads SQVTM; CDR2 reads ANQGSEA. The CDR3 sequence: CSVEGPPLAGSLDEQFF. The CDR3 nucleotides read TGCAGCGTTGAAGGACCCCCTCTAGCGGGGTCTTTAGATGAGCAGTTCTTC.

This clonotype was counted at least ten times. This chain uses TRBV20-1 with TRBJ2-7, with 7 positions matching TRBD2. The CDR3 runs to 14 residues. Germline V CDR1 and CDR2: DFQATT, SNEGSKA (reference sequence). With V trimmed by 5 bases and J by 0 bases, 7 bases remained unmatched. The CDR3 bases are TGCAGTGCTTGGACTAGTCAGAGCTCCTACGAGCAGTACTTC. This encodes CSAWTSQSSYEQYF.

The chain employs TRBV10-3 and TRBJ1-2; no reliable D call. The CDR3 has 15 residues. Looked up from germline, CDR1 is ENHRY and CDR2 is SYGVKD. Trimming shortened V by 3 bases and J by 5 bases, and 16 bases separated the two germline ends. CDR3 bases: TGTGCCATCAGTGACCCCTCGTGGAGGGAGTATGGCTACACCTTC. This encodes CAISDPSWREYGYTF.

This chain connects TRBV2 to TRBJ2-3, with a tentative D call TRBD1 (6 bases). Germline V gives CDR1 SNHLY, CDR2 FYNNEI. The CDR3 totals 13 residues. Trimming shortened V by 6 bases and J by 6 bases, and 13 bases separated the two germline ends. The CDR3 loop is CASRIDRGDTQYF. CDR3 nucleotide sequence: TGTGCCAGCAGAATAGATAGGGGGGATACGCAGTATTTT.

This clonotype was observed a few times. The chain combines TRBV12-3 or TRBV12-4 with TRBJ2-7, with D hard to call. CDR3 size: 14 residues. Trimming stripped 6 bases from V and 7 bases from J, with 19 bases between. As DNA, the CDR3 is TGTGCCAGCAGCTGGCAAGGCGGTGTGAGGGAGCAGTACTTC. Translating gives CASSWQGGVREQYF.

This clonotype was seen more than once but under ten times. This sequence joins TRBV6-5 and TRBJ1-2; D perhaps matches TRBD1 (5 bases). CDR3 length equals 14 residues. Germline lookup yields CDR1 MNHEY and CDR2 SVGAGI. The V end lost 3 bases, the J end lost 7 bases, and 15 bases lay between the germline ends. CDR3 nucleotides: TGTGCCAGCAGTTATGATCGTCGGGGGGTTGGCTACACCTTC. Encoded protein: CASSYDRRGVGYTF.

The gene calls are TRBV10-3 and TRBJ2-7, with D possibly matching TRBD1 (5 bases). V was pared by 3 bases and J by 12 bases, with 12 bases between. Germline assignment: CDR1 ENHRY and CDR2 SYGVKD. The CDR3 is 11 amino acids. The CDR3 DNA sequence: TGTGCCATCAGTGATGGGCAGGGCGTGTACTTC. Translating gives CAISDGQGVYF.

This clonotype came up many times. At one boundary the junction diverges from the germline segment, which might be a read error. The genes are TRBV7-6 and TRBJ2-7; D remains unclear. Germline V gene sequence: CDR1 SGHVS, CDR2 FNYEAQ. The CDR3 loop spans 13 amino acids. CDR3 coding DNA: TGTACCAGCAGCTTAGATGTGGGCTACGAGCAGTACTTC. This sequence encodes CTSSLDVGYEQYF.

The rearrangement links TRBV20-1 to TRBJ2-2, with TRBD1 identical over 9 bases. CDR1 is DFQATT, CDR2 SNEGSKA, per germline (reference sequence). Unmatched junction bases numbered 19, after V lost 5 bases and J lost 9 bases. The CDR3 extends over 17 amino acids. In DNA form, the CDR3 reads TGCAGTGCTTATAAATCCGGGACAGGGCCTAAGTACCGGGAGCTGTTTTTT. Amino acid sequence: CSAYKSGTGPKYRELFF.

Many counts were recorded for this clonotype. CDR3 protein: CASSIGAGGLYEQYF. The CDR3 DNA reads TGTGCCAGTAGTATCGGCGCGGGGGGCCTCTACGAGCAGTACTTC. This sequence joins TRBV19 and TRBJ2-7, with 8 bases fitting TRBD2. This CDR3 spans 15 amino acids. Germline values: CDR1 LNHDA, CDR2 SQIVND (reference sequence). The J segment lost 3 bases and the V segment lost 3 bases, leaving 7 bases of the junction unmatched.

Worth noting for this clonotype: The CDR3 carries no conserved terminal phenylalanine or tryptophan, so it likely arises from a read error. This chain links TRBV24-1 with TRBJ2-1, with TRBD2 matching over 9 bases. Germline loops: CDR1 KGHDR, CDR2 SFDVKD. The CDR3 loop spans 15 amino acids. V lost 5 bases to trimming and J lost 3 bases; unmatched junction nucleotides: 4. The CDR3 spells CATSGVTSGYNEQFL. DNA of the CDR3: TGTGCCACCAGTGGTGTGACTAGCGGCTACAATGAGCAGTTCCTC.

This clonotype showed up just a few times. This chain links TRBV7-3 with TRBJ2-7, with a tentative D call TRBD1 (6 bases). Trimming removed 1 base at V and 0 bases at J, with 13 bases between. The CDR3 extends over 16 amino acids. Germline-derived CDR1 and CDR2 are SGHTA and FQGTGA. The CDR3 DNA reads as TGTGCCAGCAGCTTAATGCGGACAGACCTCTCCTACGAGCAGTACTTC. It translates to CASSLMRTDLSYEQYF.